This note documents a single T cell receptor beta chain sequence. The antigen is unknown. The data originate from a study of monozygotic twins with cystic fibrosis. Germline lookup yields CDR1 SGHAT and CDR2 FQNNGV. CDR3 length equals 15 residues. Trimming cost V 2 bases and J 0 bases, with 10 bases left between them. Study-wide results and caveats: Nucleotide-identical clonotype sharing was significantly higher within monozygotic CF twin pairs than between unrelated CF individuals. In 13 of 16 pairs, V gene usage was closest to the co-twin's.

TCRdb keeps only in-frame clones here, not all; method: immunoSEQ multiplex PCR. Here the sample spans about 24,000 clones, around 93% being singletons. Sample: blood. The rearrangement uses TRBV11-2 and TRBJ2-5; tentatively, D is TRBD1 or TRBD2 (5 bases each). This clonotype was sampled from a girl aged 2 to 10 with cystic fibrosis. As DNA, the CDR3 is TGTGCCAGCAGCTTAATGAGGGGTTACCAAGAGACCCAGTACTTC. It yields the protein CASSLMRGYQETQYF. The entire variable domain, with the rest obtained from reference TRBV11-2 and TRBJ2-5, is as follows: EAGVAQSPRYKIIEKRQSVAFWCNPISGHATLYWYQQILGQGPKLLIQFQNNGVVDDSQLPKDRFSAERLKGVDSTLKIQPAKLEDSAVYLCASSLMRGYQETQYFGPGTRLLVL.